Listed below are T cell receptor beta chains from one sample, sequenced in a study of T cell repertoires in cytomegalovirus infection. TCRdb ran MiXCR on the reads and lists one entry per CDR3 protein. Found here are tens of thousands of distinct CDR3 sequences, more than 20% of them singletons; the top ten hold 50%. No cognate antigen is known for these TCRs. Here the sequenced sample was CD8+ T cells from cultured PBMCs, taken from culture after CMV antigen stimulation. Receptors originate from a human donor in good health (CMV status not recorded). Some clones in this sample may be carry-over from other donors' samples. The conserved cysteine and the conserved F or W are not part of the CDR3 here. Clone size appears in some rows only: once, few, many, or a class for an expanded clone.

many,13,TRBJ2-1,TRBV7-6,ASSLGLAGVNEQF
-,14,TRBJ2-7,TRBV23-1,ASEPRGRAASYEQY
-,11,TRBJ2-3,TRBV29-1,SVQGRGADTQY
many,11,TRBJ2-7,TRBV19,ASSIAPRGEQY
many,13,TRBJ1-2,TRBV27,ASSHKGQGNYGYT
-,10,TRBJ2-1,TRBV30,ACEYSYNEQF
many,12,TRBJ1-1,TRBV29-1,SVEGGEGRTEAF
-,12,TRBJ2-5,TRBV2,ASGALGQALTQY
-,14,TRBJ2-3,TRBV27,ASSFGGGGTLSVQY
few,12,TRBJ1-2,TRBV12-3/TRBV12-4,ASSLGTVNYGYT
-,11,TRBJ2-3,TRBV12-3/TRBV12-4,ASSPGLRDTQY
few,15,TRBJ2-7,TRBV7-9,ASSSSVSEGPLGEQY
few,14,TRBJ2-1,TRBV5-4,ASSPDTGVDYNEQF
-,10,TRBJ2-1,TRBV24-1,ATSGRLDEQF
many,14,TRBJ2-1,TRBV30,AWSGSGTSGGAEQF
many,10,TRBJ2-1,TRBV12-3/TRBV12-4,ASSFTVFEQF
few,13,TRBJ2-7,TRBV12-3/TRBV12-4,ASSSWVTGKDEQY
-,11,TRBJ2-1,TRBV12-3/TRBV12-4,ASSLAGSAEQF
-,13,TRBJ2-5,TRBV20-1,SARIGTSDQETQY
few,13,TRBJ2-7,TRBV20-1,SAEGTGFDSYEQY
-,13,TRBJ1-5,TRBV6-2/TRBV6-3,ASSLRRDILEPQH
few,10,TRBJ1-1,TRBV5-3,ASSDRVTEAF
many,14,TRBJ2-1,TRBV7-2,ASTSGGAGSYNEQF
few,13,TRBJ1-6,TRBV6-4,ASSDSGRGVSPLH
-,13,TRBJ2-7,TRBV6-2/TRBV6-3,ASRGLVAGIYEQY
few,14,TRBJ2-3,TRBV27,ASSPRGGGRTDTQY
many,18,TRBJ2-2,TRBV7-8,ASSLYTGLTLLTNTGELF
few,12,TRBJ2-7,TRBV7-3,ASSPRGAAYEQY
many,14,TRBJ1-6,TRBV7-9,ASSLPGAFSNSPLH